This is a list of T cell receptor beta chains from one sample in a study of early stage breast cancer tumors. Assay used: immunoSEQ multiplex PCR; TCRdb lists only in-frame clones, some missing. The table records approximately 11,000 clones, roughly 69% of them present only once. Specimen: breast tumor tissue. Receptors were obtained from a person in their 40s with breast cancer. Both conserved end residues are trimmed from each CDR3. Fields, in order: V gene, J gene, CDR3 protein.

TRBV30,TRBJ2-1,ASAAGYNEQF
TRBV30,TRBJ2-7,AWSEKRARYEQY
TRBV9,TRBJ2-1,ASSAGLAGGQQF
TRBV25-1,TRBJ2-7,ASSERAGGPEQY
TRBV19,TRBJ2-2,ASSTYTGELF
TRBV7-2,TRBJ2-2,ASSLGLNTGELF
TRBV9,TRBJ2-1,ASSGSGDNEQF
TRBV30,TRBJ2-5,AWSAGTSGQETQY
TRBV14,TRBJ1-2,ASSLGTGNGYT
TRBV25-1,TRBJ2-7,ASSEALAGYYEQY
TRBV2,TRBJ2-1,ASSRGREMYEQF
TRBV9,TRBJ2-7,ASSFPGGRGGKAYEQY
TRBV9,TRBJ2-3,ASSVSPAGVRDTQY
TRBV6-1,TRBJ1-1,ASSETMRGFDTEAF
TRBV25-1,TRBJ2-3,ASSAGTGGTGTDTQY
TRBV7-3,TRBJ1-5,ASSIPMGVRSNQPQH
TRBV2,TRBJ1-1,ASSSPGQGATEAF
TRBV7-6,TRBJ2-3,ASSPGLAGVRGPTDTQY
TRBV7-2,TRBJ1-1,ASSLSQATTEAF
TRBV5-4,TRBJ2-7,ASSLDTLAGAEQY
TRBV7-2,TRBJ1-5,ASSLYGVSNQPQH
TRBV2,TRBJ1-5,ASSEANQPQH
TRBV2,TRBJ2-1,ASSERIAGYNEQF
TRBV5-1,TRBJ2-2,ASSLGFRGANTGELF
TRBV7-9,TRBJ2-7,ASSLAGGTYEQY
TRBV19,TRBJ2-7,ASSNAGTYEQY
TRBV5-1,TRBJ2-5,ATPEGGEQY
TRBV6-5,TRBJ2-7,ASSYLNGPDDEQY
TRBV30,TRBJ2-1,AWSVLHHYYNEQF